This T cell receptor beta chain appears in the sequencing data of a study of OX40 agonist ivuxolimab in advanced cancers. TCRdb keeps only in-frame clones here, not all; method: immunoSEQ multiplex PCR. The table has tens of thousands of clones, 81% seen once. The ends were cut back, 5 bases at V and 2 bases at J, with 10 bases in the middle. Germline assignment: CDR1 GTSNPN and CDR2 SVGIG (reference sequence). The CDR3 sequence is 13 residues long. V is TRBV30 and J is TRBJ1-5; a weak D match, TRBD1 (5 bases). This receptor was obtained from an adult with an advanced solid tumor such as melanoma, head and neck, liver or kidney cancer. Material: CD4+ or CD8+ T cells sorted from blood, obtained in a trial of the OX40 agonist ivuxolimab. This CDR3 reads CAWGVQGNQPQHF. The DNA of the CDR3 is TGTGCCTGGGGGGTACAGGGCAATCAGCCCCAGCATTTT.